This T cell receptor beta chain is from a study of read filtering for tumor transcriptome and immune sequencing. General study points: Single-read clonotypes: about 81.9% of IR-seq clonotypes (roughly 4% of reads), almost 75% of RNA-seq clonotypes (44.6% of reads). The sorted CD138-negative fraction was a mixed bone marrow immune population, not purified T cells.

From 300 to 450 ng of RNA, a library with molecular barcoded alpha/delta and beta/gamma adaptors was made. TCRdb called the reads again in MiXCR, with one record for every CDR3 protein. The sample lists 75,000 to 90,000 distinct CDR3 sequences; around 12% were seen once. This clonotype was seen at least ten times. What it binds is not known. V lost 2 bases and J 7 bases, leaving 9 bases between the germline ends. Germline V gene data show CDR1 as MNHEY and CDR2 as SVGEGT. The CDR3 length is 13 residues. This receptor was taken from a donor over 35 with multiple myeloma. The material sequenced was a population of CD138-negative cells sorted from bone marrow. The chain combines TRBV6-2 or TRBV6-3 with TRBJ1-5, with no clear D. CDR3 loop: CASSYQTRQPQHF. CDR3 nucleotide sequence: TGTGCCAGCAGTTACCAGACTCGACAGCCCCAGCATTTT.